Presented here are 17 T cell receptor beta chains from one specimen sequenced in a study of OX40 agonist ivuxolimab in advanced cancers. Assay used: immunoSEQ multiplex PCR; TCRdb lists only in-frame clones, some missing. This sample has about 45,000 clones; under 95% occur once, and the top ten carry over 15%. The sample here was CD4+ or CD8+ T cells sorted from blood, taken in a trial of the OX40 agonist ivuxolimab. Receptors originate from an adult with an advanced solid tumor such as melanoma, head and neck, liver or kidney cancer.

The J gene is TRBJ2-2, the V gene TRBV10-2; tentative D call: TRBD2 (5 bases). CDR1 is WSHSY, CDR2 SAAADI, per germline. V gave up 4 bases and J gave up 3 bases, with 12 bases separating them. CDR3 size: 15 residues. CDR3 DNA sequence: TGCGCCAGCAGTGTCGGGGTGCCGTACACCGGGGAGCTGTTTTTT. Translated, it gives CASSVGVPYTGELFF.

This clone is a singleton in its sample. J is TRBJ2-7 and V is TRBV5-6; 7 bases align to TRBD1. This CDR3 contains 12 residues. V lost 4 bases, J lost 2 bases, and 0 bases stayed unmatched. Germline lookup yields CDR1 SGHDT and CDR2 YYEEEE. The CDR3 is CASSGTAYEQYF. The CDR3 nucleotides read TGTGCCAGCAGCGGGACAGCCTACGAGCAGTACTTC. Combining the CDR3 with reference TRBV5-6 and TRBJ2-7 gives the whole variable domain DAGVTQSPTHLIKTRGQQVTLRCSPKSGHDTVSWYQQALGQGPQFIFQYYEEEERQRGNFPDRFSGHQFPNYSSELNVNALLLGDSALYLCASSGTAYEQYFGPGTRLTVT.

The chain carries TRBV28 and TRBJ2-7; D unclear. The CDR3 is 15 residues long. V lost 1 base and J lost 1, with 11 bases in between. Germline CDR1 MDHEN, CDR2 SYDVKM. CDR3 amino acids: CASSLYGEGSYEQYF. CDR3 nucleotide sequence: TGTGCCAGCAGTTTATACGGAGAAGGGTCCTACGAGCAGTACTTC.

J is TRBJ2-1 and V is TRBV29-1; D is perhaps TRBD1 (7 bases). The V end lost 6 bases, the J end lost 2 bases, and 11 bases lay between the germline ends. This CDR3 has 13 amino acids. Germline values: CDR1 SQVTM, CDR2 ANQGSEA. The CDR3 loop is CSVRGETYNEQFF. CDR3 sequence (DNA): TGCAGCGTCAGGGGGGAGACCTACAATGAGCAGTTCTTC.

This chain joins TRBV10-3 and TRBJ2-7; 7 positions agree with TRBD2. Losses at the gene ends were 3 bases for V and 3 bases for J; bases not matched to a gene: 11. This CDR3 is 16 amino acids long. From germline, CDR1 is ENHRY and CDR2 SYGVKD. The CDR3: CAISDPQLASLYEQYF. The CDR3, as DNA: TGTGCCATCAGTGACCCTCAACTAGCGTCTCTCTACGAGCAGTACTTC.

The genes are TRBV27 and TRBJ1-2; the match to TRBD1 covers 9 bases. Germline loops: CDR1 MNHEY, CDR2 SMNVEV (reference sequence). The V segment lost 6 bases and the J segment 6 bases; nucleotides outside the gene matches: 8. This CDR3 comprises 14 residues. The CDR3 protein is CASREITGGNGYTF. Written as DNA, the CDR3 is TGTGCCAGCAGAGAAATCACAGGGGGCAATGGCTACACCTTC.

The J gene is TRBJ2-7, the V gene TRBV16; D call uncertain. The CDR3 runs 15 residues. Per the germline V gene, CDR1 is KGHSY and CDR2 is FQNENV. Trimming cost V 0 bases and J 9 bases, with 18 bases left between them. This chain's CDR3 is CASSQSVGTPGGQYF. CDR3 nucleotides: TGTGCCAGCAGCCAATCGGTAGGCACCCCCGGTGGGCAGTACTTC.

This clone was seen just once. The chain has TRBV6-1 and TRBJ2-7; D is unclear. V lost 0 bases, J lost 2 bases, and 8 bases lay in between. Looked up from germline, CDR1 is MNHNS and CDR2 is SASEGT. This CDR3 has 14 residues. The DNA for the CDR3 is TGTGCCAGCAGTGAAGCGGGCACCACCTACGAGCAGTACTTC. This encodes CASSEAGTTYEQYF.

The genes are TRBV7-8 and TRBJ2-7; tentative D call: TRBD1 (5 bases). The CDR3 spans 14 residues. The V gene's germline CDR1 is SGHVS and CDR2 FQNEAQ. The germline V and J ends were trimmed by 5 bases and 2 bases, with 13 bases remaining between them. The CDR3 region is CASSLWAGPYEQYF. The CDR3 DNA sequence: TGTGCCAGCAGCCTCTGGGCAGGGCCCTACGAGCAGTACTTC.

The table lists this clone with a count of one. The chain combines TRBV9 with TRBJ1-2; a weak D match, TRBD1 (5 bases). In germline, CDR1 is SGDLS, CDR2 YYNGEE. Trimming removed 4 bases at V and 2 bases at J, with 9 bases between. CDR3 size: 13 residues. CDR3 sequence (DNA): TGTGCCAGCAGCCCCGGGGGGAACTATGGCTACACCTTC. This encodes CASSPGGNYGYTF.

This chain links TRBV13 with TRBJ2-5; a weak D match, TRBD1 (6 bases). Germline CDR1 and CDR2: PRHDT and FYEKMQ (reference sequence). Between the trimmed V and J ends, which lost 4 bases and 2 bases, there was a span of 8 bases. The CDR3 has 13 residues. The CDR3 here is CASSSDRQETQYF. As DNA, the CDR3 is TGTGCCAGCAGCTCAGACAGGCAAGAGACCCAGTACTTC. Looking up the rest from reference TRBV13 and TRBJ2-5 gives the full variable domain: AAGVIQSPRHLIKEKRETATLKCYPIPRHDTVYWYQQGPGQDPQFLISFYEKMQSDKGSIPDRFSAQQFSDYHSELNMSSLELGDSALYFCASSSDRQETQYFGPGTRLLVL.

The CDR3 reads CASSLIQGARSNQETQYF. The CDR3 DNA sequence: TGTGCCAGCAGCTTAATACAGGGGGCCCGAAGCAACCAAGAGACCCAGTACTTC. This chain links TRBV7-9 with TRBJ2-5, with 9 bases lining up with TRBD1. V was clipped by 2 bases and J by 0 bases; unmatched bases: 10. The germline CDR1 and CDR2 sequences are SEHNR and FQNEAQ (reference sequence). CDR3 length equals 18 residues.

This rearrangement joins TRBV11-2 to TRBJ2-3, with 8 nucleotides matching TRBD2. In germline, CDR1 is SGHAT, CDR2 FQNNGV. With 4 bases clipped from V and 4 bases from J, the junction kept 10 bases outside the gene matches. The CDR3 spans 16 residues. CDR3 protein: CASSSLAGSMADTQYF. The CDR3 DNA follows: TGTGCCAGCAGCTCCTTAGCGGGAAGTATGGCAGATACGCAGTATTTT.

The gene calls are TRBV5-6 and TRBJ2-7; D is undetermined. Germline V gene lookup returns CDR1 SGHDT and CDR2 YYEEEE. The CDR3 sequence is 14 residues long. The V end was cut by 7 bases, the J end by 3 bases, with 17 bases between. The CDR3 nucleotides are TGTGCCAGCGCCTTGGGTATCAGACTCTACGAGCAGTACTTC. Translating gives CASALGIRLYEQYF.

The V gene is TRBV6-1, the J gene TRBJ1-1; D gene uncertain. Germline values: CDR1 MNHNS, CDR2 SASEGT. This CDR3 spans 12 amino acids. V was clipped by 3 bases and J by 7 bases, with 9 bases between them. The CDR3 nucleotides read TGTGCCAGCAGTGATTATAGGAGTGAAGCTTTCTTT. Protein product: CASSDYRSEAFF.

The gene calls are TRBV6-5 and TRBJ2-2; 9 nucleotides line up with TRBD1. CDR3 size: 15 residues. The germline CDR1 and CDR2 sequences are MNHEY and SVGAGI. The V segment lost 6 bases and the J segment 5 bases; nucleotides outside the gene matches: 7. The CDR3 DNA follows: TGTGCCAGCAGCCTCGGGACAGGGAGGACCGGGGAGCTGTTTTTT. Protein sequence: CASSLGTGRTGELFF.

V usage is TRBV5-1 and J usage is TRBJ1-1; the match to TRBD1 covers 8 bases. The V segment lost 0 bases and the J segment 4 bases; nucleotides outside the gene matches: 2. The CDR3 runs to 14 residues. Germline CDR1 and CDR2: SGHRS and YFSETQ. Here the CDR3 DNA reads TGCGCCAGCAGCTTGGAAACAGGGGGCACTGAAGCTTTCTTT. Translation gives CASSLETGGTEAFF.